The rows below give T cell receptor beta chains drawn from one sample of a study of blood T cell repertoires in COVID-19. Produced via immunoSEQ multiplex PCR; TCRdb's table is partial and in-frame only. The table has a few hundred thousand clones, around 84% seen once; the top ten hold roughly 4%. The sequenced sample was peripheral blood. The receptor set was obtained from a man aged 60-69 years with acute or convalescent COVID-19. The CDR3 runs from the conserved cysteine through the conserved F or W. The order of the fields is CDR3 DNA, CDR3 protein, V gene, D gene, J gene, clone size. D genes are given only for firm matches. Clone size appears in some rows only: once, few, many, or a class for an expanded clone.

CDR3 DNA: TGCGCCAGCAGCCAAACAGGGACGGGTAAAAGCAATGAGCAGTTCTTC; CDR3 protein: CASSQTGTGKSNEQFF; V gene: TRBV4-1; D gene: NA; J gene: TRBJ2-1; clone size: once
CDR3 DNA: TGTGCCACCAGCAGGGACGGGACAAGGGAGTACTTC; CDR3 protein: CATSRDGTREYF; V gene: TRBV15; D gene: NA; J gene: TRBJ2-7; clone size: NA
CDR3 DNA: TGTGCCAGTAGTATTCAGGGAAGCTCCTATAATTCACCCCTCCACTTT; CDR3 protein: CASSIQGSSYNSPLHF; V gene: TRBV19; D gene: NA; J gene: TRBJ1-6; clone size: NA
CDR3 DNA: TGTGCCAGCAGTTACTCAGAGCCGGGAGAGCAGTACTTC; CDR3 protein: CASSYSEPGEQYF; V gene: TRBV6-5; D gene: NA; J gene: TRBJ2-7; clone size: NA
CDR3 DNA: TGTGCCAGCAGTGACCCCAGGGATGGCAATCAGCCCCAGCATTTT; CDR3 protein: CASSDPRDGNQPQHF; V gene: TRBV6-1; D gene: NA; J gene: TRBJ1-5; clone size: NA
CDR3 DNA: TGTGCCTGGAGCGGGGGACAGGGGTTAAATGGCTACACCTTC; CDR3 protein: CAWSGGQGLNGYTF; V gene: TRBV30; D gene: TRBD1; J gene: TRBJ1-2; clone size: NA
CDR3 DNA: TGTGCCAGCAGCCTCCCCCGGACACGGAACACTGAAGCTTTCTTT; CDR3 protein: CASSLPRTRNTEAFF; V gene: TRBV5-6; D gene: NA; J gene: TRBJ1-1; clone size: NA
CDR3 DNA: TGCGCCAGCAGCGTACTAGGGGGGGTGAACACCGGGGAGCTGTTTTTT; CDR3 protein: CASSVLGGVNTGELFF; V gene: TRBV5-1; D gene: NA; J gene: TRBJ2-2; clone size: once
CDR3 DNA: TGTGCCAGCAGCTGGGAGGGGAGCTCCTACAATGAGCAGTTCTTC; CDR3 protein: CASSWEGSSYNEQFF; V gene: TRBV11-2; D gene: TRBD2; J gene: TRBJ2-1; clone size: NA
CDR3 DNA: TGTGCCAGCAGCGTAGAGGACAGCGGGAGGCGAGGGTACAATGAGCAGTTCTTC; CDR3 protein: CASSVEDSGRRGYNEQFF; V gene: TRBV9; D gene: TRBD2; J gene: TRBJ2-1; clone size: NA
CDR3 DNA: TGCGCCAGCAGCTTGAGTAGCGGGAGTAGCGCCTACGAGCAGTACTTC; CDR3 protein: CASSLSSGSSAYEQYF; V gene: TRBV5-1; D gene: TRBD2; J gene: TRBJ2-7; clone size: NA
CDR3 DNA: TGTGCCAGCAGTACAGGGGGCAGCGGCTACACCTTC; CDR3 protein: CASSTGGSGYTF; V gene: TRBV6-6; D gene: TRBD1; J gene: TRBJ1-2; clone size: NA
CDR3 DNA: TGCAGCGTTGGGACAGGGGGTAACTATGGCTACACCTTC; CDR3 protein: CSVGTGGNYGYTF; V gene: TRBV29-1; D gene: TRBD1; J gene: TRBJ1-2; clone size: NA
CDR3 DNA: TGTGCCAGCAGTATACTAGCGGGAGGGCCGAACACCGGGGAGCTGTTTTTT; CDR3 protein: CASSILAGGPNTGELFF; V gene: TRBV27; D gene: TRBD2; J gene: TRBJ2-2; clone size: NA
CDR3 DNA: TGCGCCAGCAGCTTGTACCAGGGGAATGAAAAACTGTTTTTT; CDR3 protein: CASSLYQGNEKLFF; V gene: TRBV5-1; D gene: NA; J gene: TRBJ1-4; clone size: NA
CDR3 DNA: TGTGCCAGCAGCTTAGCGGGAGTCTCCTACGAGCAGTACTTC; CDR3 protein: CASSLAGVSYEQYF; V gene: TRBV7-8; D gene: NA; J gene: TRBJ2-7; clone size: once
CDR3 DNA: TGTGCCACCAGTATGGGCGGGGGGACCCAGTACTTC; CDR3 protein: CATSMGGGTQYF; V gene: TRBV24-1; D gene: TRBD2; J gene: TRBJ2-5; clone size: NA
CDR3 DNA: TGCGCCAGCAGCCTTCTGGACAGGGGTGGTGAGACCCAGTACTTC; CDR3 protein: CASSLLDRGGETQYF; V gene: TRBV4-1; D gene: TRBD1; J gene: TRBJ2-5; clone size: NA
CDR3 DNA: TGTGCCACCGGACAGGGGGCGGTCTCTGGGGCCAACGTCCTGACTTTC; CDR3 protein: CATGQGAVSGANVLTF; V gene: TRBV10-3; D gene: TRBD1; J gene: TRBJ2-6; clone size: NA
CDR3 DNA: TGTGCCAGCAGCCAGGGACAGGGTTCTGGAAACACCATATATTTT; CDR3 protein: CASSQGQGSGNTIYF; V gene: TRBV3-1/TRBV3-2; D gene: TRBD1; J gene: TRBJ1-3; clone size: NA
CDR3 DNA: TGTGCCAGCTCTAACCAGGAGGGGTTTGGAGGAAACACCATATATTTT; CDR3 protein: CASSNQEGFGGNTIYF; V gene: TRBV18; D gene: NA; J gene: TRBJ1-3; clone size: NA
CDR3 DNA: TGTGCCAGCAGCTCGAGATGGGGAAGCGGGAGGGCCGGGGGAGATACGCAGTATTTT; CDR3 protein: CASSSRWGSGRAGGDTQYF; V gene: TRBV11-2; D gene: TRBD2; J gene: TRBJ2-3; clone size: NA
CDR3 DNA: TGTGCCAGCAGTTTACGCGAAAACTCCTACGAGCAGTACTTC; CDR3 protein: CASSLRENSYEQYF; V gene: TRBV27; D gene: NA; J gene: TRBJ2-7; clone size: few
CDR3 DNA: TGTGCCAGCAGCTTATTTGGGACAGGGATTGAAGCTTTCTTT; CDR3 protein: CASSLFGTGIEAFF; V gene: TRBV7-2; D gene: TRBD1; J gene: TRBJ1-1; clone size: NA
CDR3 DNA: TGTGCCAGCAGCAGAACTAGCGCGAGCTCCTACGAGCAGTACTTC; CDR3 protein: CASSRTSASSYEQYF; V gene: TRBV7-3; D gene: TRBD2; J gene: TRBJ2-7; clone size: NA
CDR3 DNA: TGCAGTGCTAGTTCAGGGGTCAGTCAGCCCCAGCATTTT; CDR3 protein: CSASSGVSQPQHF; V gene: TRBV20-1; D gene: NA; J gene: TRBJ1-5; clone size: once
CDR3 DNA: TGTGCCTGGGCACCGGGACAGCCTACTTCGTCGCAGTACTTC; CDR3 protein: CAWAPGQPTSSQYF; V gene: TRBV30; D gene: TRBD1; J gene: TRBJ2-7; clone size: NA
CDR3 DNA: TGTGCCAGTACACTCCAAGCGGGTTCCCCCAGGGAGCAGTTCTTC; CDR3 protein: CASTLQAGSPREQFF; V gene: TRBV19; D gene: NA; J gene: TRBJ2-1; clone size: NA
CDR3 DNA: TGTGCCAGCAGTTTGTACAGAGCCTCCTCCTATAATTCACCCCTCCACTTT; CDR3 protein: CASSLYRASSYNSPLHF; V gene: TRBV27; D gene: NA; J gene: TRBJ1-6; clone size: NA
CDR3 DNA: TGTGCCAGCAGCTTCGTCCCCACTGGGGAGCTGTTTTTT; CDR3 protein: CASSFVPTGELFF; V gene: TRBV11-2; D gene: NA; J gene: TRBJ2-2; clone size: once
CDR3 DNA: TGTGCCAGCAGCGTAGGTCCAGGGGCGAGCTCCTACGAGCAGTACTTC; CDR3 protein: CASSVGPGASSYEQYF; V gene: TRBV9; D gene: NA; J gene: TRBJ2-7; clone size: few
CDR3 DNA: TGTGCCAGCAGTGATTCCGGGACAGGGAACACTGAAGCTTTCTTT; CDR3 protein: CASSDSGTGNTEAFF; V gene: TRBV25-1; D gene: TRBD1; J gene: TRBJ1-1; clone size: NA
CDR3 DNA: TGTGCCAGCAGCCCAACGGAGGACGCTAACTATGGCTACACCTTC; CDR3 protein: CASSPTEDANYGYTF; V gene: TRBV9; D gene: NA; J gene: TRBJ1-2; clone size: NA
CDR3 DNA: TGTGCCACCAGTGATAGGACTAGCGGAGATACGCAGTATTTT; CDR3 protein: CATSDRTSGDTQYF; V gene: TRBV24-1; D gene: TRBD2; J gene: TRBJ2-3; clone size: NA
CDR3 DNA: TGTGCCAGCAGCCAAGGACTAGCTCAGAATACGCAGTATTTT; CDR3 protein: CASSQGLAQNTQYF; V gene: TRBV4-2; D gene: TRBD2; J gene: TRBJ2-3; clone size: once
CDR3 DNA: TGTGCCAGCAGCTTGGGGGCCATTAGCAATCAGCCCCAGCATTTT; CDR3 protein: CASSLGAISNQPQHF; V gene: TRBV5-5; D gene: NA; J gene: TRBJ1-5; clone size: NA
CDR3 DNA: TGTGCCAGCAGTTATTCCAAAGGGGTTGAATCCTACGAGCAGTACTTC; CDR3 protein: CASSYSKGVESYEQYF; V gene: TRBV27; D gene: NA; J gene: TRBJ2-7; clone size: NA